A selection of T cell receptor beta chains follows, all from one sample in a study of T cell responses to AZD1222 COVID-19 vaccine. The protocol was immunoSEQ multiplex PCR, while the TCRdb copy is restricted to in-frame clones and leaves out a portion. The sample includes tens of thousands of clones, roughly 90% of them seen just once. The sample was peripheral blood, taken on day 0 of AZD1222 vaccination. These receptor sequences come from an adult in good health. Each CDR3 is given with its conserved first and last residue. Each record gives: J gene, CDR3 length, V gene, D gene, CDR3 protein. The D gene is left open where the match is weak.

J: TRBJ1-5
length: 12
V: TRBV18
D: NA
CDR3: CASSPIDQPQHF

J: TRBJ1-2
length: 15
V: TRBV27
D: NA
CDR3: CASSFTGWGHYGYTF

J: TRBJ2-3
length: 15
V: TRBV5-1
D: NA
CDR3: CASSLGDTSTDTQYF

J: TRBJ2-6
length: 15
V: TRBV6-5
D: NA
CDR3: CASSYSNSGANVLTF

J: TRBJ1-1
length: 14
V: TRBV2
D: NA
CDR3: CASSDGGGGTEAFF

J: TRBJ2-5
length: 16
V: TRBV5-1
D: NA
CDR3: CASSLGITGLWETQYF

J: TRBJ2-7
length: 17
V: TRBV10-3
D: TRBD1
CDR3: CAISDPSGTGKTYEQYF

J: TRBJ1-4
length: 14
V: TRBV18
D: TRBD1
CDR3: CASSSTGANEKLFF

J: TRBJ2-2
length: 15
V: TRBV5-6
D: NA
CDR3: CASSLGDRNTGELFF

J: TRBJ2-3
length: 14
V: TRBV5-1
D: TRBD1
CDR3: CASSLDRAGDTQYF

J: TRBJ1-2
length: 11
V: TRBV25-1
D: NA
CDR3: CASSEGQDYTF

J: TRBJ1-1
length: 16
V: TRBV10-2
D: TRBD1
CDR3: CASSERAGGKNTEAFF

J: TRBJ1-2
length: 15
V: TRBV7-8
D: TRBD1
CDR3: CASSLQGTAFYGYTF

J: TRBJ1-2
length: 12
V: TRBV29-1
D: NA
CDR3: CSVGQKAHGYTF

J: TRBJ2-7
length: 14
V: TRBV19
D: NA
CDR3: CASSVQPTGNEQYF

J: TRBJ2-3
length: 15
V: TRBV7-3
D: TRBD2
CDR3: CASSLRRGGPDTQYF

J: TRBJ1-6
length: 15
V: TRBV3-1/TRBV3-2
D: NA
CDR3: CASSQDSGDGGPLHF

J: TRBJ2-2
length: 14
V: TRBV11-2
D: NA
CDR3: CASLRGVFGGELFF

J: TRBJ2-1
length: 18
V: TRBV29-1
D: TRBD2
CDR3: CSVFWPGLAGFTYNEQFF

J: TRBJ2-6
length: 16
V: TRBV19
D: TRBD1
CDR3: CASSTRTGPGANVLTF

J: TRBJ1-1
length: 16
V: TRBV19
D: TRBD1
CDR3: CASSIDTGAWGTEAFF

J: TRBJ1-3
length: 17
V: TRBV3-1/TRBV3-2
D: NA
CDR3: CASSQDGRQPARNTIYF

J: TRBJ2-5
length: 14
V: TRBV19
D: TRBD1
CDR3: CASSLGQGAETQYF

J: TRBJ2-1
length: 13
V: TRBV12-3/TRBV12-4
D: NA
CDR3: CASSLGLQAGGFF

J: TRBJ1-3
length: 14
V: TRBV6-5
D: NA
CDR3: CASTERMHGNTIYF

J: TRBJ1-1
length: 14
V: TRBV10-3
D: NA
CDR3: CAISDPRGGTEAFF

J: TRBJ1-2
length: 15
V: TRBV5-1
D: TRBD1
CDR3: CASSLLTGGDYGYTF

J: TRBJ2-1
length: 12
V: TRBV2
D: NA
CDR3: CASSSDGNEQFF

J: TRBJ2-3
length: 15
V: TRBV5-4
D: TRBD1
CDR3: CASSFGQGAVDTQYF

J: TRBJ2-1
length: 18
V: TRBV5-1
D: NA
CDR3: CASSFYALQGMKDNEQFF

J: TRBJ2-1
length: 15
V: TRBV6-5
D: NA
CDR3: CASSIQNTPYNEQFF

J: TRBJ2-7
length: 12
V: TRBV7-9
D: NA
CDR3: CASSTSRDEQYF

J: TRBJ1-2
length: 9
V: TRBV27
D: NA
CDR3: CASSLGYTF

J: TRBJ2-5
length: 12
V: TRBV21-1
D: NA
CDR3: CATPRTPETQYF

J: TRBJ2-1
length: 15
V: TRBV18
D: NA
CDR3: CASSIGTVDYNEQFF

J: TRBJ1-3
length: 12
V: TRBV12-3/TRBV12-4
D: NA
CDR3: CASMTEGNTIYF

J: TRBJ1-5
length: 11
V: TRBV5-1
D: NA
CDR3: CASGENQPQHF

J: TRBJ1-2
length: 15
V: TRBV2
D: NA
CDR3: CASSEALLRIMGYTF

J: TRBJ2-1
length: 16
V: TRBV5-1
D: TRBD2
CDR3: CASSSLLAGGYNEQFF

J: TRBJ1-2
length: 13
V: TRBV4-1
D: TRBD1
CDR3: CASSQGTGHGYTF

J: TRBJ1-1
length: 17
V: TRBV6-2/TRBV6-3
D: TRBD1
CDR3: CASSYADRGRLNTEAFF

J: TRBJ2-5
length: 14
V: TRBV10-1
D: NA
CDR3: CASSENRRQETQYF

J: TRBJ2-4
length: 16
V: TRBV16
D: NA
CDR3: CASSQSPAGAKNIQYF

J: TRBJ2-4
length: 15
V: TRBV7-3
D: NA
CDR3: CASSLELGAKNIQYF

J: TRBJ2-2
length: 14
V: TRBV6-5
D: TRBD1
CDR3: CASRGQGDTGELFF

J: TRBJ1-1
length: 13
V: TRBV5-1
D: NA
CDR3: CASSLMMNTEAFF

J: TRBJ2-2
length: 14
V: TRBV9
D: NA
CDR3: CASSPLRVTGELFF

J: TRBJ1-1
length: 15
V: TRBV6-5
D: NA
CDR3: CASSYSAGRTTEAFF

J: TRBJ2-7
length: 14
V: TRBV3-1/TRBV3-2
D: NA
CDR3: CASSQPGGKDEQYF

J: TRBJ2-2
length: 14
V: TRBV20-1
D: NA
CDR3: CSASKGSYTGELFF

J: TRBJ1-4
length: 15
V: TRBV5-4
D: NA
CDR3: CASSPNTGLGRKLFF

J: TRBJ1-2
length: 15
V: TRBV10-3
D: NA
CDR3: CAISDKEGGNYGYTF

J: TRBJ1-3
length: 13
V: TRBV3-1/TRBV3-2
D: NA
CDR3: CASSQDYGNTIYF

J: TRBJ2-7
length: 14
V: TRBV10-3
D: TRBD2
CDR3: CAIGTSGGKYEQYF

J: TRBJ1-1
length: 15
V: TRBV3-1/TRBV3-2
D: TRBD1
CDR3: CASSQRDRGFTEAFF

J: TRBJ1-5
length: 13
V: TRBV6-5
D: NA
CDR3: CASTVGLTGPQHF

J: TRBJ1-4
length: 14
V: TRBV7-9
D: NA
CDR3: CASSSRATNEKLFF

J: TRBJ2-1
length: 15
V: TRBV7-2
D: NA
CDR3: CASSPLMGSYNEQFF

J: TRBJ2-2
length: 13
V: TRBV7-9
D: NA
CDR3: CASSPQGTGELFF

J: TRBJ1-5
length: 13
V: TRBV6-5
D: NA
CDR3: CASSHRVDQPQHF